This is a list of T cell receptor beta chains from one sample in a study of identical twins. TCRdb redid the calling of the 5' RACE reads with MiXCR, one entry per CDR3 protein. This table has about 340,000 distinct CDR3 sequences, approximately 10% appearing once. Sequencing was done on a sample of naive T cells sorted from blood. The receptors were sampled from a woman aged 45-60 years in good health. CDR3s include the opening cysteine and the closing phenylalanine or tryptophan. A D gene is named only where the DNA matches it firmly. A clone size is listed for some rows: how often the clone was seen (once, few, many), or a class if it is expanded.

CDR3nt	CDR3aa	j_gene	abundance	d_gene	v_gene
TGTGCCAGCAGACGCCCGACAGGGATCCAAGAGACCCAGTACTTC	CASRRPTGIQETQYF	TRBJ2-5	few	TRBD1	TRBV6-5
TGCGCCAGCAGCTTGGGGACAGCCATATATTTT	CASSLGTAIYF	TRBJ1-3	few	.	TRBV5-1
TGTGCCGGACGGACGGATGGAAACACCATATATTTT	CAGRTDGNTIYF	TRBJ1-3	many	.	TRBV30
TGCAGCGTTGGTATCGGGCAGAACACCGGGGAGCTGTTTTTT	CSVGIGQNTGELFF	TRBJ2-2	many	.	TRBV29-1
TGTGCCAGCAGTTTACCAGCGGGGGTTTGGGCCGGGGAGCTGTTTTTT	CASSLPAGVWAGELFF	TRBJ2-2	few	TRBD2	TRBV12-3/TRBV12-4
TGTGCCAGCAGTTGGACGGGCGGCTCCTACGAGCAGTACTTC	CASSWTGGSYEQYF	TRBJ2-7	.	.	TRBV12-3/TRBV12-4
TGCAGCGCTAACAGGGGGAAAGAGACCCAGTACTTC	CSANRGKETQYF	TRBJ2-5	.	TRBD1	TRBV29-1
TGCGCCAGCAGCTCCAGGGGACAGGCCATGAGGCAAGAGACCCAGTACTTC	CASSSRGQAMRQETQYF	TRBJ2-5	few	TRBD1	TRBV5-1
TGTGCCATCGGTACCACTAGCGCAGACACCGGGGAGCTGTTTTTT	CAIGTTSADTGELFF	TRBJ2-2	many	TRBD2	TRBV10-3
TGTGCCAGCAGCCCAGTGAACACTGAAGCTTTCTTT	CASSPVNTEAFF	TRBJ1-1	many	.	TRBV5-5